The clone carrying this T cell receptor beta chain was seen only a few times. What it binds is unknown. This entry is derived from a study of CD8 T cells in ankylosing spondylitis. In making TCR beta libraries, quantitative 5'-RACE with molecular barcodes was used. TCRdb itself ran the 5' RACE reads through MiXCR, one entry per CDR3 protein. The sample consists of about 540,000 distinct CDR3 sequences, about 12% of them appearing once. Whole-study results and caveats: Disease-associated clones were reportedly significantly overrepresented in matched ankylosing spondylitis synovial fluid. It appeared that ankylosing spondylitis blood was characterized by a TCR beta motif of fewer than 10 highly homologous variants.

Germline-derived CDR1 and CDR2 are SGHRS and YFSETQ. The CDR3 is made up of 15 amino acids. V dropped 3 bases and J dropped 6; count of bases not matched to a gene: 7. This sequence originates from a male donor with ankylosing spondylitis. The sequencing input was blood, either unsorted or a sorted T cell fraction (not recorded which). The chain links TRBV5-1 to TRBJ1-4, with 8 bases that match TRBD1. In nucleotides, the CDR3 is TGCGCCAGCAGCTCCGAGGGACAGGTTTATGAAAAACTGTTTTTT. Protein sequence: CASSSEGQVYEKLFF.